The 15 T cell receptor beta chains reported below all come from one sample, sequenced in a study of T cells in Graves' hyperthyroidism and ophthalmopathy. RNA transcripts served as the template for amplifying TCR beta CDR3 regions. HTBI primers were the set used in a first-round RT-PCR of the TCR CDR3. From the multiplex PCR reads, TCRdb called clonotypes with MiXCR, one entry per CDR3 protein. The sample has some 400,000 distinct CDR3 sequences, 11% to 15% seen once. The sequencing sample was made of blood. These receptors originate from a woman aged 55-69 years with Graves' hyperthyroidism.

This clonotype appeared many times. The genes are TRBV25-1 and TRBJ1-6; 8 positions agree with TRBD1. This CDR3 has 18 amino acids. The trim removed 4 bases at V and 0 bases at J, leaving 8 bases unmatched. Germline V lookup: CDR1 MGHDK, CDR2 SYGVNS. In DNA, the CDR3 is TGTGCCAGCAGTGCGGACCGGACAGGGAGCTCCTATAATTCACCCCTCCACTTT. As protein: CASSADRTGSSYNSPLHF. The whole variable domain, remainder taken from reference TRBV25-1 and TRBJ1-6, is EADIYQTPRYLVIGTGKKITLECSQTMGHDKMYWYQQDPGMELHLIHYSYGVNSTEKGDLSSESTVSRIRTEHFPLTLESARPSHTSQYLCASSADRTGSSYNSPLHFGNGTRLTVT.

This clonotype was seen once. The chain has TRBV20-1 and TRBJ2-1; 15 positions match TRBD2. The CDR3 has 15 amino acids. Germline CDR1 is DFQATT and CDR2 is SNEGSKA (reference sequence). V lost 6 bases to trimming and J lost 7 bases; unmatched junction nucleotides: 7. The CDR3 DNA reads as TGCAGTGCAAGGACTAGCGGGAGGGCCTCAAATGAGCAGTTCTTC. This sequence encodes CSARTSGRASNEQFF.

This clonotype was recorded at least ten times. V is TRBV3-1 and J is TRBJ2-5; 10 bases fit TRBD1. CDR1 and CDR2 (germline): LGHDT, YNNKEL (reference sequence). The trim removed 4 bases at V and 4 bases at J, leaving 12 bases unmatched. The CDR3 spans 17 residues. The CDR3 reads CASSPERGTGASETQYF. CDR3 coding DNA: TGTGCCAGCAGCCCCGAACGTGGGACAGGGGCTTCAGAGACCCAGTACTTC.

CDR3 DNA: TGTGCCAGCAGCATCCGGCGGGACAGGGGGCGAAATTACTTC. This encodes CASSIRRDRGRNYF. The chain uses TRBV7-8 and TRBJ2-5; 12 bases are a match to TRBD1. The CDR3 covers 14 residues. The J segment lost 14 bases and the V segment lost 5 bases, leaving 12 bases of the junction unmatched. CDR1 SGHVS and CDR2 FQNEAQ come from the germline V gene.

This clonotype showed up many times. The chain is built from TRBV2 and TRBJ2-5; possibly TRBD1 for D (6 bases). V shed 4 bases and J shed 0 bases, with 12 bases lying between them. Germline CDR1 is SNHLY and CDR2 is FYNNEI. The CDR3 consists of 15 residues. As DNA, the CDR3 is TGTGCCAGCAGTGTACAGACAGGCTACCAAGAGACCCAGTACTTC. Translated: CASSVQTGYQETQYF.

This clonotype has at least ten counts. J is TRBJ2-1 and V is TRBV12-3 or TRBV12-4; tentatively, D is TRBD2 (5 bases). Trimming removed 5 bases from V and 8 bases from J, with 7 bases in between. The CDR3 has 11 residues. This chain's CDR3 is CASSQRDEQFF. CDR3 in DNA: TGTGCCAGCAGTCAGAGGGATGAGCAGTTCTTC.

The chain is built from TRBV19 and TRBJ2-7, with 9 bases matching TRBD1. V was clipped by 7 bases and J by 2 bases; unmatched bases: 6. Germline V lookup: CDR1 LNHDA, CDR2 SQIVND (reference sequence). This CDR3 region has 14 residues. DNA for the CDR3: TGTGCCAGTAACGACAGGGGGATTACCTACGAGCAGTACTTC. Its translation is CASNDRGITYEQYF. Filled out from reference TRBV19 and TRBJ2-7, the complete variable domain reads DGGITQSPKYLFRKEGQNVTLSCEQNLNHDAMYWYRQDPGQGLRLIYYSQIVNDFQKGDIAEGYSVSREKKESFPLTVTSAQKNPTAFYLCASNDRGITYEQYFGPGTRLTVT.

Many counts were recorded for this clonotype. This rearrangement joins TRBV6-1 to TRBJ1-4; D perhaps matches TRBD1 (6 bases). CDR1 MNHNS and CDR2 SASEGT come from the germline V gene. V gave up 6 bases and J gave up 3 bases, with 14 bases separating them. The CDR3 loop spans 15 amino acids. CDR3 bases: TGTGCCAGCAGACGATCGACAGGCCCTAATGAAAAACTGTTTTTT. Protein product: CASRRSTGPNEKLFF.

This clonotype was seen many times. The genes are TRBV30 and TRBJ2-5; possibly TRBD2 for D (7 bases). Trimming shortened V by 5 bases and J by 1 base, and 14 bases separated the two germline ends. Germline V lookup: CDR1 GTSNPN, CDR2 SVGIG (reference sequence). This CDR3 is 14 amino acids long. CDR3 nucleotides: TGTGCCTGGGGGAGGGGGAGTTCCCAAGAGACCCAGTACTTC. Translating it yields CAWGRGSSQETQYF.

This clonotype was seen many times. This chain links TRBV29-1 with TRBJ2-7, with 10 nucleotides matching TRBD2. The trim removed 6 bases at V and 7 bases at J, leaving 6 bases unmatched. Germline values: CDR1 SQVTM, CDR2 ANQGSEA. The CDR3 is 12 amino acids. CDR3 DNA sequence: TGCAGCGTGCTAGCGGGAGCGAGGGAGCAGTACTTC. Residues: CSVLAGAREQYF.

This clonotype has a handful of counts. The chain uses TRBV12-3 or TRBV12-4 and TRBJ2-3; TRBD2 matches 8 bases. CDR3 length: 17 residues. After removal of 5 bases from V and 1 base from J, the junction contained 11 bases not matched to a gene. The CDR3 loop is CASSGGLRREGTDTQYF. In nucleotides, the CDR3 is TGTGCCAGCAGTGGGGGGCTAAGGCGGGAGGGCACAGATACGCAGTATTTT.

This clonotype has only a few counts. This chain uses TRBV12-3 or TRBV12-4 with TRBJ2-2; D perhaps matches TRBD1 (7 bases). The V and J ends lost 4 bases and 6 bases respectively, with 12 bases between them. This CDR3 is built from 14 residues. For the CDR3, the DNA is TGTGCCAGCAGTTCCGACAGGGAGGCCGGGGAGCTGTTTTTT. It is translated as CASSSDREAGELFF.

The genes are TRBV4-1 and TRBJ1-1, with a possible D match to TRBD1 (5 bases). The CDR3 covers 10 residues. Trimming removed 9 bases from V and 8 bases from J, with 10 bases in between. Germline values: CDR1 MGHRA, CDR2 YSYEKL. For the CDR3, the DNA is TGCGCCAGTAAGGGGTCCGAAGCTTTCTTT. Translation gives CASKGSEAFF.

This clonotype occurred many times. The V gene is TRBV30, the J gene TRBJ1-5; D is unresolved. Looked up from germline, CDR1 is GTSNPN and CDR2 is SVGIG (reference sequence). The CDR3 runs to 14 residues. Trimming removed 4 bases at V and 3 bases at J, with 13 bases between. CDR3 nucleotide sequence: TGTGCCTGGACTAATGGCGGGTACAATCAGCCCCAGCATTTT. It yields the protein CAWTNGGYNQPQHF.

This clonotype was counted at least ten times. The rearrangement uses TRBV18 and TRBJ1-2; 12 bases align to TRBD1. From germline, CDR1 is KGHSH and CDR2 LQKENI. The V segment lost 3 bases and the J segment 8 bases; nucleotides outside the gene matches: 4. The CDR3 is 14 amino acids. The CDR3 sequence is CASSPGQGAAGYTF. CDR3 DNA: TGTGCCAGCTCACCGGGACAGGGGGCCGCCGGCTACACCTTC.